This TCR beta chain was identified during a study of T cell responses to AZD1222 COVID-19 vaccine. Libraries were prepared by immunoSEQ multiplex PCR; TCRdb keeps only in-frame clonotypes and omits some of them. The profile covers 150,000 to 200,000 clones, with about 93% appearing a single time and 0.64% taken by the ten largest. The sequence was collected from an adult in good health. The specimen was peripheral blood, collected on day 0 of AZD1222 vaccination.

The DNA for the CDR3 is TGTGCCAGCAGCGGAGTGGGCTACACCTTC. This sequence encodes CASSGVGYTF. The J gene is TRBJ1-2, the V gene TRBV9; D is undetermined. V shed 3 bases and J shed 8 bases, with 5 bases lying between them. Per germline, CDR1 SGDLS and CDR2 YYNGEE. The CDR3 contains 10 residues.